This paragraph reports one T cell receptor beta chain. Its recognized antigen is unknown. No base-level quality is on record; no much larger clone is a single base apart. The CDR3 runs 13 amino acids, cysteine and phenylalanine included. Only the CDR3 portion is preserved as DNA: 39 bases, with reading frame beginning at the first base. Trimming at the junction amounts to 0 bases on V and 13 bases on J, and the germline ends lie 14 bases apart. CDR1 SGDLS and CDR2 YYNGEE were looked up in the germline V gene. Donors were under 40 systemically healthy Caucasian individuals from Russia aged roughly 6 to 90 years. Around 9.8 milliliters of peripheral blood were collected from each donor into EDTA-treated Vacutainer tubes. Ficoll-Paque density-gradient centrifugation was used to isolate PBMCs, with at least 7 million obtained per sample. Trizol reagent was used to extract total RNA from PBMCs, with at least 6 micrograms per sample. The percentages of naive CD45RAhigh/CD27high T cells were determined by flow cytometry on a PBMC aliquot from every donor.

The library was obtained by 5' RACE. The sequencer was an Illumina HiSeq 2500. A second PCR of roughly 7 to 12 cycles was run with a J-beta primer mix and a sample-barcoded 5' primer. A unique molecular identifier was introduced onto each TCR beta cDNA molecule by a template-switch 5' adaptor carrying 12 random nucleotides. Each sample yielded at least 3 million CDR3-containing paired-end reads. First-strand cDNA synthesis was performed from all RNA using the Mint cDNA synthesis kit, with priming by a TRBC-specific oligonucleotide. All cDNA was treated with uracil-DNA glycosylase and then went through a first 18-cycle PCR with the universal primers M1SS and BC2_uni_R. Per the authors' processing: For normalization, 1 million high-quality reads, each with a distinct molecular identifier, were randomly selected from each sample. Instead of being binned into consensus sequences, reads with shared molecular identifiers were discarded. MiTCR, with a Q25 quality threshold and the strictest error-elimination algorithm, was used for CDR3 identification, clonotype clustering and error correction. A nonparametric unseen species model with Euler transformation was used to estimate a lower bound on total TCR beta diversity. TCRdb reanalyzed the raw reads on its own, using fastp at Q25 for trimming and MiXCR for clone calling, and kept in-frame beta chains. Every entry covers one CDR3 protein and lists the most common genes and DNA from its rows. The V and J calls were determined by TCRdb, not by the authors. Counted in this sample were about 1.8 million distinct CDR3 sequences; about 50% of them appeared once. Together, the top ten hold approximately 2% of the sample.

This sample was included in a study of blood T cells in healthy people across ages (dated by TCRdb to the mid-2010s). In terms of the full investigation: Template switching captured roughly one uniquely barcoded TCR beta cDNA molecule per two T cells in model experiments. To avoid experimental bias, donors of different ages were spread randomly across the sequencing lanes. Four age groups were formed from the donors: young (average approximately 16 years), middle-aged (approximately 39), aged (roughly 59) and long-lived (82). Using deep sequencing normalized with unique cDNA molecular identifiers, the study measured how TCR beta repertoire diversity changes with age. Using the same blood draw, the study looked at two additional independent replicas of 1 million unique cDNA reads for two donors, one aged 18 to 30 and the other aged 80 or older.

Beyond this particular receptor, the publication reports: Compared with the aged group, more naive CD4+ T cells, fewer expanded clones and increased TCR diversity were shown by the long-lived group, suggesting age selection. Because the CMV infection status of the donors was unknown, age-related changes in expanded clonotypes may potentially have been confounded. Conclusive comparison of naive and antigen-experienced compartments was prevented by the profiling of bulk unsorted PBMCs. Estimates of total diversity based on one million sequenced T cells were considered lower bounds and underestimates. A strong correlation was found between observed TCR beta diversity and the percentage of naive T cells measured by flow cytometry. As age increased, observed TCR beta diversity per million T cells dropped in a roughly linear way, and a significant reduction was already evident by age 40.

The rearrangement joined TRBV9 to TRBJ2-4; TRBD2 is a possible D gene, resting on 5 matching bases. The sequenced material came from blood. The clonotype originates from a woman between 35 and 50 years old in good health. Here is the DNA: TGTGCCAGCAGCGTAGTGATGGCTGGGGAGCAGTACTTC. Translated, this gives CASSVVMAGEQYF.